The T cell receptor beta chain under discussion was sequenced for a study of control samples from healthy donors and cancer patients. The CDR3 extends over 13 amino acids. The germline CDR1 and CDR2 sequences are SGHTA and FQGNSA. Trimming pared 1 base from V and 4 bases from J, leaving 7 bases between. Sequencing used immunoSEQ multiplex PCR; TCRdb keeps in-frame clones, though not all of them. The sample has 95,000 to 150,000 clones; more than 85% are singletons. This receptor was taken from a woman between 18 and 29 years old in good health. The gene calls are TRBV7-2 and TRBJ2-5, with D unclear. Material for sequencing was blood. Here the CDR3 DNA reads TGTGCCAGCAGCTTAGGACTTCGAGAGACCCAGTACTTC. Translation: CASSLGLRETQYF.